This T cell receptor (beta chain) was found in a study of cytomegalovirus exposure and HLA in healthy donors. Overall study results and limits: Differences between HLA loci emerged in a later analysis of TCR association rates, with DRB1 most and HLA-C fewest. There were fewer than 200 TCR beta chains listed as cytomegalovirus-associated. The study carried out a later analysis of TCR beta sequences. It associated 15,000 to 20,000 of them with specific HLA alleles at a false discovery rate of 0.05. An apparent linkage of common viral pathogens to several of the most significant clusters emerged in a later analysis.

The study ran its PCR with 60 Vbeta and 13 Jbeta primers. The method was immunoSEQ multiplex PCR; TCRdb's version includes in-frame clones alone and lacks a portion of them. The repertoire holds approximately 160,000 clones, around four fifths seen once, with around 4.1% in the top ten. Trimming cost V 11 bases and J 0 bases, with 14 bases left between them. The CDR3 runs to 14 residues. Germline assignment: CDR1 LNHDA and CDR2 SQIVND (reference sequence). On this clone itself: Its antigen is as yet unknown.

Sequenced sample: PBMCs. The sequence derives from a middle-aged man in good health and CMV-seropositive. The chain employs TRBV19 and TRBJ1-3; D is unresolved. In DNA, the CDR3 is TGTGCCGCAACGGGGTTCAGCTCTGGAAACACCATATATTTT. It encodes CAATGFSSGNTIYF.